This note documents a single T cell receptor beta chain sequence. The CDR3 runs to 12 residues. Trimming took 6 bases from V and 4 from J, leaving 9 bases between them. Per the germline V gene, CDR1 is SGHVS and CDR2 is FQNEAQ. Collection occurred without any documented infections or immune events in donors. The data were taken from a study of identifying expanded T cells in peripheral blood. Data came from immunoSEQ multiplex PCR; TCRdb stores just in-frame clones and leaves some out. Of around 100,000 clones in the sample, around 88% are singletons; the top ten hold around 14%. Specimen: blood. The chain is built from TRBV7-8 and TRBJ2-5; no reliable D call. This sequence was found in a person aged 18 to 69 in good health. The CDR3 nucleotides read TGTGCCAGCAGTCTCCTGGCAGAGACCCAGTACTTC. Protein product: CASSLLAETQYF. The complete variable domain, with remaining parts taken from reference TRBV7-8 and TRBJ2-5, reads GAGVSQSPRYKVAKRGQDVALRCDPISGHVSLFWYQQALGQGPEFLTYFQNEAQLDKSGLPSDRFFAERPEGSVSTLKIQRTQQEDSAVYLCASSLLAETQYFGPGTRLLVL.